This is a list of T cell receptor beta chains from one sample in a study of T-cell memory formation after mild COVID-19. From the 5' RACE reads, TCRdb called clonotypes with MiXCR, one entry per CDR3 protein. The data hold about 81,000 distinct CDR3 sequences, with around a quarter observed a single time. The specimen sequenced was PBMCs or a T cell subset sorted from them (not recorded which). These receptors were obtained from a man between 18 and 35 years old who had mild COVID-19 (a few samples of this study predate the infection). Cell type and time point are not known. CDR3s include the opening cysteine and the closing phenylalanine or tryptophan. The D gene is left open where the match is weak. Some rows have no size entry. The others give once, few or many, or a class for an expanded clone.

>TRBV6-2/TRBV6-3|TRBJ2-2|few|TRBD2
CASSYTSGATGELFF
TGTGCCAGCAGTTATACTAGCGGGGCGACCGGGGAGCTGTTTTTT
>TRBV10-3|TRBJ1-1|NA|NA
CAISDPVTEAFF
TGTGCCATCAGTGATCCGGTAACTGAAGCTTTCTTT
>TRBV15|TRBJ1-2|NA|TRBD1
CATSRDGQELYGYTF
TGTGCCACCAGCAGAGATGGACAGGAGTTATATGGCTACACCTTC
>TRBV7-3|TRBJ2-3|NA|TRBD2
CASSSSGGADTQYF
TGTGCCAGCAGCTCTAGCGGGGGGGCAGATACGCAGTATTTT
>TRBV6-4|TRBJ1-2|many|TRBD1
CASSDSPGQGAESYTF
TGTGCCAGCAGTGACTCCCCCGGGCAGGGGGCAGAGAGCTACACCTTC
>TRBV7-7|TRBJ2-1|NA|NA
CASSTRRYNEQFF
TGTGCTAGCAGCACCCGCAGGTACAATGAGCAGTTCTTC
>TRBV30|TRBJ2-3|NA|TRBD1
CAWSATGFGTDTQYF
TGTGCCTGGAGCGCGACAGGGTTTGGTACAGATACGCAGTATTTT
>TRBV4-2|TRBJ2-3|few|NA
CASSRLSADTQYF
TGTGCCAGCAGCCGACTTAGTGCAGATACGCAGTATTTT
>TRBV12-3/TRBV12-4|TRBJ2-2|few|NA
CASSEAGLADGELFF
TGTGCCAGCAGCGAAGCGGGCCTGGCGGACGGGGAGCTGTTTTTT
>TRBV7-9|TRBJ1-1|NA|NA
CASSSSAGSNTEAFF
TGTGCCAGCAGCTCCAGCGCGGGGTCGAACACTGAAGCTTTCTTT
>TRBV4-3|TRBJ2-5|few|TRBD2
CASSQDVGRGQETQYF
TGCGCCAGCAGCCAAGATGTGGGGAGGGGACAAGAGACCCAGTACTTC
>TRBV18|TRBJ2-3|few|TRBD2
CASSPPTSGGSTDTQYF
TGTGCCAGCTCACCGCCCACTAGCGGGGGTTCCACAGATACGCAGTATTTT
>TRBV4-2|TRBJ2-5|NA|NA
CASSQVPFRPEETQYF
TGTGCCAGCAGCCAAGTACCTTTCAGGCCCGAAGAGACCCAGTACTTC
>TRBV6-5|TRBJ1-2|NA|TRBD1
CASSILPGQANSKYTF
TGTGCCAGCAGCATACTCCCGGGACAGGCTAATTCGAAGTACACCTTC
>TRBV9|TRBJ2-3|NA|NA
CASSVHPADTQYF
TGTGCCAGCAGCGTCCACCCCGCAGATACGCAGTATTTT
>TRBV9|TRBJ2-2|NA|TRBD2
CASSVLTSGDTGELFF
TGTGCCAGCAGCGTCTTGACTAGCGGAGACACCGGGGAGCTGTTTTTT
>TRBV13|TRBJ2-1|NA|NA
CASSFESGLYNEQFF
TGTGCCAGCAGCTTCGAATCGGGACTCTACAATGAGCAGTTCTTC
>TRBV10-2|TRBJ1-2|few|NA
CASSGQEYGYTF
TGCGCCAGCAGTGGCCAGGAGTATGGCTACACCTTC
>TRBV7-9|TRBJ1-2|NA|NA
CASSFVTDYYGYTF
TGTGCCAGCAGCTTCGTCACAGACTACTATGGCTACACCTTC
>TRBV12-3/TRBV12-4|TRBJ1-5|NA|NA
CASSLWIASGQPQHF
TGTGCCAGCAGTTTATGGATAGCGTCGGGTCAGCCCCAGCATTTT
>TRBV7-9|TRBJ2-7|few|NA
CASSRDNHEQYF
TGTGCCAGCAGTAGGGACAACCACGAGCAGTACTTC
>TRBV9|TRBJ2-3|NA|TRBD2
CASSLSGGDTQYF
TGTGCCAGCAGCCTCTCGGGAGGAGATACGCAGTATTTT
>TRBV12-3/TRBV12-4|TRBJ1-2|NA|NA
CASSFTPGVRLVGGGYTF
TGTGCCAGCAGTTTTACCCCAGGGGTTCGGCTCGTCGGTGGTGGCTACACCTTC
>TRBV10-2|TRBJ2-1|NA|NA
CASTLGGGSGEQFF
TGCGCCAGCACCCTAGGGGGGGGATCTGGGGAGCAGTTCTTC
>TRBV12-3/TRBV12-4|TRBJ2-3|few|NA
CASSLADSPPVDTQYF
TGTGCCAGCAGTTTAGCGGATAGCCCCCCCGTCGATACGCAGTATTTT
>TRBV4-1|TRBJ2-7|NA|TRBD1
CASRVGQGSAYEQYF
TGCGCCAGCAGGGTCGGACAGGGGTCAGCCTACGAGCAGTACTTC
>TRBV13|TRBJ2-7|few|NA
CASSLLGVANSYEQYF
TGTGCCAGCAGTCTGCTGGGGGTGGCAAACTCCTACGAGCAGTACTTC
>TRBV3-1|TRBJ2-5|NA|TRBD2
CASYQRGEKETQYF
TGTGCCAGCTACCAGCGGGGGGAAAAAGAGACCCAGTACTTC
>TRBV20-1|TRBJ2-5|few|TRBD1
CSARETYTGVLETQYF
TGCAGTGCTAGAGAAACGTATACAGGGGTACTAGAGACCCAGTACTTC
>TRBV12-3/TRBV12-4|TRBJ2-7|NA|TRBD1
CASSDRGRDEQYF
TGTGCCAGCAGCGACAGGGGACGGGACGAGCAGTACTTC
>TRBV25-1|TRBJ2-2|NA|NA
CASSVGLTGELFF
TGTGCCAGCAGTGTCGGTTTAACCGGGGAGCTGTTTTTT
>TRBV5-6|TRBJ2-5|few|NA
CASSLERHLRQETQYF
TGTGCCAGCAGCTTGGAACGGCACCTACGACAAGAGACCCAGTACTTC
>TRBV7-2|TRBJ2-5|few|TRBD2
CASSLPLAGLWTQYF
TGTGCCAGCAGCCTTCCCCTAGCGGGACTGTGGACCCAGTACTTC
>TRBV4-1|TRBJ2-4|NA|TRBD2
CASSQGSSGGALGNIQYF
TGCGCCAGCAGCCAAGGATCTAGCGGGGGGGCGCTGGGGAACATTCAGTACTTC
>TRBV2|TRBJ1-1|NA|NA
CASTAPGLGTEAFF
TGTGCCAGCACCGCCCCGGGGTTAGGGACTGAAGCTTTCTTT
>TRBV29-1|TRBJ1-1|NA|TRBD1
CSARGPETEAFF
TGCAGCGCCAGGGGGCCGGAGACTGAAGCTTTCTTT
>TRBV10-3|TRBJ2-3|few|NA
CAIRAESTDTQYF
TGTGCCATCAGGGCAGAAAGCACAGATACGCAGTATTTT
>TRBV27|TRBJ2-5|NA|TRBD2
CASSALTSGGAETQYF
TGTGCCAGCAGTGCCCTCACTAGCGGGGGGGCCGAGACCCAGTACTTC
>TRBV29-1|TRBJ2-2|few|NA
CSVELTGELFF
TGCAGCGTTGAACTCACCGGGGAGCTGTTTTTT
>TRBV6-5|TRBJ1-6|NA|NA
CASSYSAAGRSPLHF
TGTGCCAGCAGTTACTCCGCGGCAGGGCGATCACCCCTCCACTTT
>TRBV27|TRBJ2-2|NA|NA
CARSFIDTGELFF
TGTGCCAGAAGTTTTATCGACACCGGGGAGCTGTTTTTT
>TRBV6-2/TRBV6-3|TRBJ2-1|few|TRBD2
CASSHGGYNEQFF
TGTGCCAGCAGTCACGGGGGGTACAATGAGCAGTTCTTC
>TRBV7-9|TRBJ2-2|NA|NA
CASSLELSTGELFF
TGTGCCAGCAGCTTAGAGCTTTCCACCGGGGAGCTGTTTTTT
>TRBV6-1|TRBJ2-7|few|NA
CASSEGSGAYEQYF
TGTGCCAGCAGTGAAGGGTCAGGGGCCTACGAGCAGTACTTC
>TRBV27|TRBJ2-1|NA|TRBD2
CASRGGGAYNEQFF
TGTGCCAGCAGGGGCGGGGGGGCCTACAATGAGCAGTTCTTC
>TRBV4-3|TRBJ1-5|NA|NA
CASSQEMTRRGSNQPQHF
TGCGCCAGCAGCCAAGAGATGACAAGGAGGGGTAGCAATCAGCCCCAGCATTTT
>TRBV20-1|TRBJ2-7|few|NA
CSASPGFIYEQYF
TGCAGTGCGTCACCGGGGTTCATCTACGAGCAGTACTTC
>TRBV12-3/TRBV12-4|TRBJ1-2|few|NA
CASSLDAGINYGYTF
TGTGCCAGCAGTTTAGATGCAGGGATCAACTATGGCTACACCTTC
>TRBV10-1|TRBJ2-3|few|TRBD1
CAIPGGADTQYF
TGCGCCATTCCAGGGGGAGCAGATACGCAGTATTTT